A selection of T cell receptor beta chains follows, all from one sample in a study of T cells in Graves' hyperthyroidism and ophthalmopathy. TCRdb re-derived calls from the multiplex PCR reads in MiXCR, one entry per CDR3 protein. The table has about 770,000 distinct CDR3 sequences, 15% to 20% seen once; the top ten hold 16%. The sequenced sample was blood. The receptor set was obtained from a woman aged 50 to 60 with Graves' hyperthyroidism that later progressed to Graves' ophthalmopathy. Each CDR3 is given with its conserved first and last residue. A D gene is named only where the DNA matches it firmly. Size is omitted from some rows. Given values are once, few, many or a class for expanded clones.

clone size	D gene	V gene	J gene	CDR3 protein	CDR3 DNA
once	TRBD2	TRBV11-3	TRBJ2-1	CASSSGLAGADSYNEQFF	TGTGCCAGCAGCTCCGGACTAGCGGGGGCCGACTCCTACAATGAGCAGTTCTTC
few	TRBD1	TRBV5-1	TRBJ1-1	CASSLADGQALDEAFF	TGCGCCAGCAGCTTGGCCGATGGACAGGCCCTGGATGAAGCTTTCTTT
many	NA	TRBV11-2	TRBJ2-2	CASSLMAGNTGELFF	TGTGCCAGCAGCTTAATGGCGGGGAACACCGGGGAGCTGTTTTTT
few	NA	TRBV7-6	TRBJ2-7	CASSSRQVPYEQYF	TGTGCCAGCAGCAGCAGACAGGTCCCCTACGAGCAGTACTTC
many	NA	TRBV18	TRBJ1-2	CASSPTEGSGYTF	TGTGCCAGCTCACCTACCGAAGGGTCCGGCTACACCTTC
many	NA	TRBV30	TRBJ1-4	CAWSVRRQEKLFF	TGTGCCTGGAGTGTGAGGCGCCAGGAAAAACTGTTTTTT
NA	NA	TRBV7-9	TRBJ2-3	CASSLTLSGSDTQYF	TGTGCCAGCAGCTTAACGTTATCAGGTTCAGATACGCAGTATTTT
many	NA	TRBV3-1	TRBJ1-1	CASSQSPVNTEAFF	TGTGCCAGCAGCCAATCCCCCGTGAACACTGAAGCTTTCTTT
NA	TRBD1	TRBV5-8	TRBJ1-5	CASSFRDRNQPQHF	TGTGCCAGCAGCTTCCGGGACAGAAATCAGCCCCAGCATTTT
NA	NA	TRBV6-9	TRBJ1-4	CASSYFRKTNEKLFF	TGTGCCAGCAGTTACTTTAGAAAAACTAATGAAAAACTGTTTTTT
NA	NA	TRBV7-3	TRBJ1-2	CASSLSGDSGGYTF	TGTGCCAGCAGCCTTTCAGGGGACTCTGGTGGCTACACCTTC